Listed below are T cell receptor beta chains from one sample, sequenced in a study of blood T cell repertoires in COVID-19. TCRdb keeps only in-frame clones here, not all; method: immunoSEQ multiplex PCR. Altogether around 160,000 clones are present, around 80% being singletons, with the ten largest covering about 40%. Sequencing was carried out using peripheral blood. These receptor sequences come from a human donor in a cohort sampled during active COVID-19. The CDR3 runs from the conserved cysteine through the conserved F or W. The D gene is left open where the match is weak. Clone size is shown for a subset of rows, as once, few, many or a class of expanded clone.

J gene,V gene,D gene,clone size,CDR3 protein,CDR3 DNA
TRBJ2-2,TRBV15,-,once,CATSRPTWLQGPTGELFF,TGTGCCACCAGCAGACCGACCTGGTTACAGGGACCCACCGGGGAGCTGTTTTTT
TRBJ1-6,TRBV25-1,TRBD1,-,CASRTGAYSPLHF,TGTGCCAGCAGGACAGGGGCGTATTCACCCCTCCACTTT
TRBJ1-5,TRBV19,-,-,CASSQGTNQPQHF,TGTGCCAGTTCCCAGGGGACCAATCAGCCCCAGCATTTT
TRBJ2-5,TRBV3-1/TRBV3-2,TRBD1,-,CASSRDRGRLETQYF,TGTGCCAGCAGCCGAGACAGGGGGCGATTAGAGACCCAGTACTTC
TRBJ2-1,TRBV5-1,-,-,CASSLVSTSSYNEQFF,TGCGCCAGCAGCTTGGTTAGCACCAGCTCCTACAATGAGCAGTTCTTC
TRBJ1-2,TRBV19,TRBD1,-,CASSIDLTGGLGYTF,TGTGCCAGTAGTATAGACCTGACAGGGGGCTTGGGCTACACCTTC
TRBJ2-3,TRBV6-2/TRBV6-3,TRBD2,-,CASSYDGGLADTDTQYF,TGTGCCAGCAGTTACGATGGGGGACTAGCGGACACAGATACGCAGTATTTT
TRBJ1-2,TRBV6-5,TRBD1,-,CASSLHRDSNYGYTF,TGTGCCAGCAGTCTACACCGGGACAGCAACTATGGCTACACCTTC
TRBJ2-4,TRBV7-2,-,-,CASSSWGAGGQNIQYF,TGTGCCAGCAGCTCCTGGGGGGCAGGGGGGCAAAACATTCAGTACTTC
TRBJ1-6,TRBV19,TRBD1,-,CASSIEFEGASSYNSPLHF,TGTGCCAGTAGTATAGAATTTGAGGGGGCAAGCTCCTATAATTCACCCCTCCACTTT
TRBJ1-2,TRBV11-2,TRBD1,-,CASSFDRGYGYTF,TGTGCCAGCAGCTTCGACAGGGGCTATGGCTACACCTTC
TRBJ1-2,TRBV28,TRBD1,-,CASSITGGAGGYTF,TGTGCCAGCAGTATAACAGGGGGCGCGGGGGGCTACACCTTC
TRBJ2-5,TRBV5-1,TRBD1,-,CASRPGQSAWTQYF,TGCGCCAGCCGACCGGGACAGAGCGCATGGACCCAGTACTTC
TRBJ1-1,TRBV11-2,TRBD1,-,CASSLVGQTTEAFF,TGTGCCAGCAGCTTAGTGGGACAGACGACTGAAGCTTTCTTT
TRBJ1-4,TRBV9,-,-,CASSVNPGEKLFF,TGTGCCAGCAGCGTAAACCCAGGAGAAAAACTGTTTTTT
TRBJ1-1,TRBV6-6,-,few,CASRPTALNTEAFF,TGTGCCAGCAGGCCGACAGCGCTGAACACTGAAGCTTTCTTT
TRBJ2-7,TRBV9,-,-,CASSVRGGPLYF,TGTGCCAGCAGCGTCAGAGGGGGACCTCTGTACTTC
TRBJ2-1,TRBV7-3,-,-,CASSLGSYNEQFF,TGTGCCAGCAGCTTAGGTAGCTACAATGAGCAGTTCTTC
TRBJ2-5,TRBV5-4,TRBD1,once,CASSSLTGGKETQYF,TGTGCCAGCAGCTCGTTGACAGGGGGAAAAGAGACCCAGTACTTC
TRBJ2-5,TRBV6-2/TRBV6-3,-,few,CASSLGPRNQYF,TGTGCCAGCAGTTTGGGCCCCCGAAACCAGTACTTC
TRBJ1-1,TRBV13,-,few,CASSPPDTEAFF,TGTGCCAGCAGCCCGCCGGACACTGAAGCTTTCTTT
TRBJ1-5,TRBV18,-,-,CASSPTFGGDQPQHF,TGTGCCAGCTCTCCAACGTTCGGGGGGGATCAGCCCCAGCATTTT
TRBJ1-1,TRBV6-5,TRBD1,-,CASSFDRGPNTEAFF,TGTGCCAGCAGTTTCGACAGGGGCCCTAACACTGAAGCTTTCTTT
TRBJ1-2,TRBV6-5,-,-,CASSTPRGGGYTF,TGTGCCAGCAGCACGCCTCGAGGGGGTGGCTACACCTTC
TRBJ1-1,TRBV4-2,-,-,CASSQDLAGPGTEAFF,TGTGCCAGCAGCCAAGATTTGGCAGGGCCTGGCACTGAAGCTTTCTTT
TRBJ1-4,TRBV6-1,-,-,CASSEAEEGNEKLFF,TGTGCCAGCAGTGAAGCCGAGGAGGGTAATGAAAAACTGTTTTTT
TRBJ1-6,TRBV14,TRBD1,-,CASSRGRGYSPLHF,TGTGCCAGCAGCCGGGGCAGGGGGTATTCACCCCTCCACTTT
TRBJ2-7,TRBV14,TRBD2,-,CASSQGGGVDEQYF,TGTGCCAGCAGCCAAGGGGGAGGGGTTGACGAGCAGTACTTC
TRBJ2-3,TRBV7-3,TRBD2,-,CASSLGGFGLRGGRDTQYF,TGTGCCAGCAGCTTAGGAGGCTTTGGGTTGCGGGGGGGCAGAGATACGCAGTATTTT
TRBJ1-5,TRBV6-5,-,-,CASSSRGGYQPQHF,TGTGCCAGCAGTTCCCGGGGGGGCTATCAGCCCCAGCATTTT
TRBJ2-5,TRBV12-3/TRBV12-4,TRBD1,-,CASSSRDRETQYF,TGTGCCAGCAGTTCCCGGGACAGAGAGACCCAGTACTTC
TRBJ2-7,TRBV4-3,TRBD2,-,CASSPWTSGSYEQYF,TGCGCCAGCAGCCCCTGGACTAGCGGGTCCTACGAGCAGTACTTC
TRBJ1-1,TRBV27,TRBD1,-,CASTPAPGTGAFF,TGTGCCAGCACCCCCGCGCCCGGGACAGGGGCTTTCTTT
TRBJ1-2,TRBV7-2,-,-,CASSSRAMAGYTF,TGTGCCAGCAGCTCCAGGGCTATGGCTGGCTACACCTTC
TRBJ1-4,TRBV5-1,-,-,CASRGGGATNEKLFF,TGCGCCAGCAGAGGTGGGGGGGCAACTAATGAAAAACTGTTTTTT
TRBJ1-2,TRBV7-6,-,-,CASSLSGGRRGGYTF,TGTGCCAGCAGCTTAAGTGGGGGACGGAGGGGTGGCTACACCTTC
TRBJ1-5,TRBV1,-,-,CTSSQDPRQCNQPQHF,TGCACCAGCAGCCAAGATCCCCGACAGTGCAATCAGCCCCAGCATTTT
TRBJ2-7,TRBV20-1,-,-,CSASLAAQLSQYF,TGCAGTGCTAGTTTGGCAGCTCAACTATCCCAGTACTTC
TRBJ2-1,TRBV30,-,-,CAWSVHGGYNEQFF,TGTGCCTGGAGTGTACACGGGGGCTACAATGAGCAGTTCTTC
TRBJ2-3,TRBV7-7,TRBD1,-,CASSLVPGGVDTQYF,TGTGCCAGCAGCTTAGTACCAGGGGGAGTAGATACGCAGTATTTT
TRBJ2-6,TRBV7-8,TRBD1,-,CASSSRQGATALSGANVLTF,TGTGCCAGCAGCTCGAGACAGGGCGCAACGGCCCTCTCTGGGGCCAACGTCCTGACTTTC
TRBJ1-1,TRBV19,-,-,CASSTARQNTEAFF,TGTGCCAGTAGTACCGCCCGACAGAACACTGAAGCTTTCTTT
TRBJ2-5,TRBV10-1,TRBD2,-,CASSDVGLAGQETQYF,TGCGCCAGCAGTGACGTGGGACTAGCGGGGCAAGAGACCCAGTACTTC
TRBJ1-5,TRBV12-5,-,-,CASGLEKEPPVGVSSNQPQHF,TGTGCTAGTGGTTTGGAAAAGGAGCCCCCAGTAGGGGTTAGTAGCAATCAGCCCCAGCATTTT
TRBJ2-1,TRBV14,TRBD1,-,CASSLYRQGPNEQFF,TGTGCCAGCAGCCTTTACCGACAGGGCCCTAATGAGCAGTTCTTC
TRBJ1-4,TRBV30,TRBD1,-,CAWIGTGEEKLFF,TGTGCCTGGATCGGGACAGGGGAGGAAAAACTGTTTTTT
TRBJ1-2,TRBV19,-,-,CASSIESGSNYGYTF,TGTGCCAGTAGTATAGAATCAGGCTCTAACTATGGCTACACCTTC